The 2 T cell receptor beta chains presented below share a single source sample, sequenced in a study of T cell responses to AZD1222 COVID-19 vaccine. Measured with immunoSEQ multiplex PCR; TCRdb has only the in-frame clones, and not every one. The sample carries about 120,000 clones, roughly 92% recorded once. Material: peripheral blood, obtained 28 days after the second AZD1222 dose. These receptors were taken from an adult who received the AZD1222 COVID-19 vaccine.

The J gene is TRBJ2-3, the V gene TRBV5-4; 13 bases match TRBD2. The CDR3 contains 17 residues. V shed 4 bases and J 2 bases; nucleotides not matched to a gene: 7. Germline V gene lookup returns CDR1 SGHNT and CDR2 YYREEE (reference sequence). DNA for the CDR3: TGTGCCAGCAGCAAAAAGACTAGCGGGGGGATCACAGATACGCAGTATTTT. It specifies CASSKKTSGGITDTQYF.

J is TRBJ2-1 and V is TRBV19, with unresolved D. The CDR3 is made up of 15 amino acids. V was cut by 8 bases and J by 6 bases, with 20 bases left in between. CDR1 and CDR2 (germline): LNHDA, SQIVND (reference sequence). DNA for the CDR3: TGTGCCAGTCGATACCAGGCACGCACGGGCAATGAGCAGTTCTTC. Its protein product is CASRYQARTGNEQFF.